Below are 8 T cell receptor beta chains sequenced from a single sample in a study of Ad26.COV2.S vaccination and SARS-CoV-2 variants. Regarding treatment: roughly 18 received Ad26.COV2.S at low or high dose, single or two shots; about 5 received placebo; per-sample allocation not given. Material that was analyzed had been drawn on day 63 after the first vaccine or placebo injection. The assay was immunoSEQ multiplex PCR, and TCRdb's table has in-frame clones only and misses some. The table has around 300,000 clones, around 89% seen once. The source was peripheral blood, collected in a trial of Ad26.COV2.S vaccine versus placebo. The receptors shown here come from a person between 18 and 65 years old who received the Ad26.COV2.S COVID-19 vaccine or a placebo.

The rearrangement uses TRBV15 and TRBJ2-7; D possibly uses TRBD1 or TRBD2 (5 bases each). V lost 3 bases to trimming and J lost 7 bases, with 10 bases between them. The CDR3 extends over 12 amino acids. CDR1 LNHNV and CDR2 YYDKDF come from the germline V gene (reference sequence). The CDR3 reads CATSSFGAEQYF. The CDR3 nucleotides are TGTGCCACCAGCAGCTTCGGGGCTGAGCAGTACTTC.

This chain connects TRBV14 to TRBJ2-3; TRBD1 aligns across 9 bases. With 4 bases clipped from V and 1 base from J, the junction kept 0 bases outside the gene matches. CDR1 and CDR2 from the germline V gene are SGHDN and FVKESK. This CDR3 has 14 residues. CDR3: CASSRQGGTDTQYF. The CDR3 region has the DNA TGTGCCAGCAGCCGACAGGGGGGCACAGATACGCAGTATTTT.

The sample holds one count of this clone. J is TRBJ1-3 and V is TRBV28, with TRBD1 identical over 9 bases. This CDR3 is built from 16 residues. The germline V gene has CDR1 MDHEN and CDR2 SYDVKM. The trim removed 6 bases at V and 3 bases at J, leaving 9 bases unmatched. The CDR3 DNA is TGTGCCAGCAGGACCCCGGGACAGGGAATTGGAAACACCATATATTTT. It is translated as CASRTPGQGIGNTIYF.

The chain carries TRBV5-4 and TRBJ2-2; possibly TRBD2 for D (5 bases). The V gene lost 0 bases and the J gene lost 6 bases, with 6 bases spanning the gap. This CDR3 comprises 13 residues. Germline V gene sequence: CDR1 SGHNT, CDR2 YYREEE (reference sequence). CDR3 coding DNA: TGTGCCAGCAGCTTGGAGGGAGCCGGGGAGCTGTTTTTT. Its translation: CASSLEGAGELFF.

The rearrangement joins TRBV2 to TRBJ1-6; D call uncertain. The CDR3 has 15 amino acids. Germline loops: CDR1 SNHLY, CDR2 FYNNEI. V was cut by 3 bases and J by 3 bases, with 9 bases left in between. This chain's CDR3 is CASSEEDGYNSPLHF. In nucleotides, the CDR3 is TGTGCCAGCAGTGAGGAGGACGGCTATAATTCACCCCTCCACTTT.

The chain has TRBV4-2 and TRBJ2-7; D may be TRBD1 (5 bases). V lost 2 bases and J lost 2, with 13 bases in between. Germline V gene sequence: CDR1 LGHNA, CDR2 YNFKEQ. This CDR3 spans 15 amino acids. The CDR3: CASSQNQGVTYEQYF. The CDR3 DNA follows: TGTGCCAGCAGCCAAAACCAGGGTGTTACCTACGAGCAGTACTTC.

This clone was detected once. This chain joins TRBV6-6 and TRBJ1-1; a weak D match, TRBD1 (6 bases). Between the trimmed V and J ends, which lost 6 bases and 4 bases, there was a span of 21 bases. Germline CDR1 is MNHNY and CDR2 is SVGAGI (reference sequence). This CDR3 spans 16 amino acids. This CDR3 reads CASRRGGEWRSTEAFF. In DNA form, the CDR3 reads TGTGCCAGCAGAAGAGGGGGGGAGTGGCGGTCCACTGAAGCTTTCTTT.

The V and J genes are TRBV27 and TRBJ2-4; 7 bases are a match to TRBD1. Germline CDR1 and CDR2: MNHEY and SMNVEV (reference sequence). The CDR3 is 16 residues long. Trimming cost V 4 bases and J 1 base; bases outside gene matches: 7. CDR3 coding DNA: TGTGCCAGCAGTTCCTTACAGGGGAGCGCCAAAAACATTCAGTACTTC. It translates to CASSSLQGSAKNIQYF.